Each of the 27 T cell receptor beta chains below was sequenced from the same sample in a study of response to subunit inactivated influenza vaccine. One entry per CDR3 protein results from TCRdb running MiXCR on the RT-PCR reads. Of around 530,000 distinct CDR3 sequences in the sample, 12% were seen once. Sequenced here: PBMCs from blood, sampled on the day of vaccination. Receptors originate from a man in his forties or fifties who received an inactivated influenza vaccine.

J is TRBJ2-7 and V is TRBV24-1; 7 bases agree with TRBD1. Germline-derived CDR1 and CDR2 are KGHDR and SFDVKD. This CDR3 is 15 amino acids long. V trimming: 3 bases; J trimming: 5 bases; junction bases outside the gene matches: 9. This CDR3 reads CATSDPRQGNHEQYF. CDR3 nucleotide sequence: TGTGCCACCAGTGATCCGCGACAGGGCAACCACGAGCAGTACTTC.

The rearrangement links TRBV29-1 to TRBJ2-1; D uncertain. V lost 4 bases and J 3 bases, leaving 10 bases between the germline ends. The CDR3 has 13 residues. Per the germline V gene, CDR1 is SQVTM and CDR2 is ANQGSEA. CDR3: CSVVEAGYNEQFF. The CDR3 DNA follows: TGCAGCGTTGTAGAGGCCGGCTACAATGAGCAGTTCTTC.

This clonotype was counted at least ten times. The chain employs TRBV20-1 and TRBJ2-3; possible D gene TRBD2, 5 bases. The CDR3 totals 13 residues. Trimming pared 2 bases from V and 6 bases from J, leaving 12 bases between. Per germline, CDR1 DFQATT and CDR2 SNEGSKA (reference sequence). CDR3 nucleotide sequence: TGCAGTGCTAGACCCTTCAGGAGGGATACGCAGTATTTT. Translated: CSARPFRRDTQYF.

This clonotype was detected only a few times. This chain uses TRBV5-4 with TRBJ2-5; D not resolved. The germline CDR1 and CDR2 sequences are SGHNT and YYREEE (reference sequence). Trimming shortened V by 2 bases and J by 4 bases, and 9 bases separated the two germline ends. The CDR3 contains 13 residues. CDR3 in DNA: TGTGCCAGCAGCTTTTGGCCAGGAGAGACCCAGTACTTC. This sequence encodes CASSFWPGETQYF.

The sample holds many counts of this clonotype. The chain uses TRBV28 and TRBJ2-2; D might be TRBD1 (6 bases). The germline V gene encodes CDR1 MDHEN and CDR2 SYDVKM. The CDR3 spans 15 residues. V dropped 2 bases and J dropped 5 bases, with 12 bases sitting between them. In DNA, the CDR3 is TGTGCCAGCAGTTTAATGGACAGATCAACCGGGGAGCTGTTTTTT. It encodes CASSLMDRSTGELFF.

The CDR3 loop reads CASKESSYNEQFF. Here the CDR3 DNA reads TGCGCCAGCAAAGAGAGCTCCTACAATGAGCAGTTCTTC. This chain uses TRBV10-2 with TRBJ2-1, with D unresolved. CDR3 size: 13 residues. Between the trimmed V and J ends, which lost 7 bases and 0 bases, there was a span of 7 bases. Germline lookup yields CDR1 WSHSY and CDR2 SAAADI.

Comments on this clonotype: At one boundary the junction diverges from the germline segment, which might be a read error. The chain joins TRBV7-2 to TRBJ1-5; tentatively, D is TRBD1 (6 bases). Germline V CDR1 and CDR2: SGHTA, FQGNSA. The CDR3 spans 13 residues. The chain's CDR3 is CASSQTGAQPQLF. DNA of the CDR3: TGTGCCAGCAGCCAAACGGGGGCCCAGCCCCAGCTTTTT.

J is TRBJ2-7 and V is TRBV4-3; D is unresolved. The CDR3 has 14 residues. V shed 0 bases and J shed 3 bases, with 9 bases lying between them. Germline values: CDR1 LGHNA, CDR2 YSLEER. The CDR3 region is CASSQDFPGYEQYF. The CDR3 nucleotides are TGCGCCAGCAGCCAAGATTTCCCGGGCTACGAGCAGTACTTC.

This clonotype has a count of ten or more. This chain links TRBV25-1 with TRBJ2-3, with TRBD2 identical over 7 bases. The germline V gene has CDR1 MGHDK and CDR2 SYGVNS. This CDR3 spans 15 amino acids. V lost 4 bases and J lost 4; bases outside the gene matches: 8. In DNA, the CDR3 is TGTGCCAGCAGTGTGGGGAGGGCCGCGGCAGATACGCAGTATTTT. Protein product: CASSVGRAAADTQYF.

The rearrangement joins TRBV7-2 to TRBJ2-1; maybe TRBD1 (6 bases). Germline V gene sequence: CDR1 SGHTA, CDR2 FQGNSA. CDR3 length: 14 amino acids. V gave up 6 bases and J gave up 7 bases, with 16 bases separating them. The CDR3 loop reads CASRTDRSGNEQFF. As DNA, the CDR3 is TGTGCCAGCAGGACCGACAGGTCCGGGAATGAGCAGTTCTTC.

The chain carries TRBV5-1 and TRBJ2-7; TRBD2 aligns across 8 bases. This CDR3 has 18 residues. V dropped 6 bases and J dropped 2; count of bases not matched to a gene: 19. Germline loops: CDR1 SGHRS, CDR2 YFSETQ. CDR3 in DNA: TGCGCCAGCACCCTTAGCGGGACGACCTTCCGCGGGCCCTACGAGCAGTACTTC. This translates into CASTLSGTTFRGPYEQYF.

This clonotype was found many times. The chain carries TRBV29-1 and TRBJ1-2; D is unclear. The CDR3 is 12 residues long. V was clipped by 4 bases and J by 6 bases, with 12 bases between them. Germline CDR1 reads SQVTM; CDR2 reads ANQGSEA. CDR3: CSVGDRINGYTF. The CDR3 coding sequence is TGCAGCGTTGGAGATCGTATCAATGGCTACACCTTC.

The chain links TRBV3-1 to TRBJ1-1; perhaps TRBD1 as D (6 bases). The CDR3 length is 15 residues. CDR1 and CDR2 from the germline V gene are LGHDT and YNNKEL (reference sequence). V shed 2 bases and J shed 1 base, with 11 bases lying between them. DNA for the CDR3: TGTGCCAGCAGCCAATCCGACAGGCCGAACACTGAAGCTTTCTTT. Translating it yields CASSQSDRPNTEAFF.

This clonotype has a handful of counts. The rearrangement uses TRBV14 and TRBJ2-5; D unclear. The CDR3 is 14 amino acids. Germline V gene lookup returns CDR1 SGHDN and CDR2 FVKESK. V lost 6 bases to trimming and J lost 1 base, with 12 bases between them. DNA of the CDR3: TGTGCCAGCAGTCAACCCCTCGCCCAAGAGACCCAGTACTTC. Translating it yields CASSQPLAQETQYF.

The chain carries TRBV5-4 and TRBJ2-2; tentatively, D is TRBD1 or TRBD2 (6 bases each). The CDR3 contains 14 residues. V was trimmed by 2 bases and J by 7 bases, leaving 12 bases between them. CDR1 SGHNT and CDR2 YYREEE come from the germline V gene (reference sequence). CDR3 sequence (DNA): TGTGCCAGCAGCTTTCCGGGGGCTGGCGGGGAGCTGTTTTTT. Protein product: CASSFPGAGGELFF.

The genes are TRBV12-3 or TRBV12-4 and TRBJ2-3, with 10 bases identical to TRBD2. This CDR3 has 11 amino acids. J was trimmed by 15 bases and V by 6 bases; bases with no gene match: 6. CDR3 coding DNA: TGTGCCAGCAGCCCCAGCGGGAGGGCATATTTT. It translates to CASSPSGRAYF.

J is TRBJ2-1 and V is TRBV7-3, with 10 bases lining up with TRBD2. The J segment lost 4 bases and the V segment lost 3 bases, leaving 3 bases of the junction unmatched. The CDR3 is made up of 15 amino acids. CDR1 and CDR2 (germline): SGHTA, FQGTGA. The DNA for the CDR3 is TGTGCCAGCAGCTTTAGCGGGAGGTTGTACAATGAGCAGTTCTTC. It is translated as CASSFSGRLYNEQFF.

At least ten counts were recorded for this clonotype. The chain links TRBV4-1 to TRBJ2-7; a possible D gene is TRBD2 (6 bases). Trimming removed 1 base from V and 1 base from J, with 8 bases in between. This CDR3 region has 14 residues. Germline V gives CDR1 MGHRA, CDR2 YSYEKL. The CDR3 DNA reads TGCGCCAGCAGCCAAGTTCGGGGGTCCTACGAGCAGTACTTC. It is translated as CASSQVRGSYEQYF.

This clonotype turned up a few times. This rearrangement joins TRBV28 to TRBJ2-6; 8 nucleotides line up with TRBD1. CDR3 length equals 17 residues. V gave up 6 bases and J gave up 0 bases; unmatched junction bases: 7. Germline V CDR1 and CDR2: MDHEN, SYDVKM. The CDR3 DNA is TGTGCCAGCAGCCCCGGACAGGGCCGCTCTGGGGCCAACGTCCTGACTTTC. Translating it yields CASSPGQGRSGANVLTF.

This clonotype was seen only a few times. The rearrangement links TRBV18 to TRBJ2-3; 9 bases align to TRBD1. Germline CDR1 KGHSH, CDR2 LQKENI. Trimming at V came to 6 bases and at J to 2 bases, leaving 24 bases not matched to a gene. CDR3 length: 21 amino acids. CDR3 region: CASSHTRTGANPNHVTDTQYF. The DNA of the CDR3 is TGTGCCAGCTCTCATACAAGGACAGGGGCAAACCCGAATCATGTCACAGATACGCAGTATTTT.

This clonotype was detected only a few times. This rearrangement joins TRBV9 to TRBJ2-3; no clear D gene. The CDR3 length is 15 residues. Per the germline V gene, CDR1 is SGDLS and CDR2 is YYNGEE. Trimming left V 8 bases short and J 5 bases short, with 21 bases between. The CDR3 nucleotides read TGTGCCAGTGCATCGGGCCCCTGGTCGCAAGATACGCAGTATTTT. Translation: CASASGPWSQDTQYF.

This clonotype was seen more than once but under ten times. This chain links TRBV19 with TRBJ2-1; no reliable D call. The CDR3 totals 14 residues. Germline assignment: CDR1 LNHDA and CDR2 SQIVND (reference sequence). V dropped 2 bases and J dropped 5 bases, with 10 bases sitting between them. Here the CDR3 reads CASSISKTHNEQFF. CDR3 bases: TGTGCCAGTAGTATATCCAAAACACACAATGAGCAGTTCTTC.

This clonotype was detected a few times. The chain joins TRBV4-2 to TRBJ2-7; D remains unclear. V lost 1 base and J lost 0, with 7 bases in between. This CDR3 is 14 amino acids long. Germline V gene sequence: CDR1 LGHNA, CDR2 YNFKEQ. DNA of the CDR3: TGTGCCAGCAGCCAAGGTGTCTACTCCTACGAGCAGTACTTC. Translated, it gives CASSQGVYSYEQYF.

The CDR3 region has the DNA TGCAGAAAACAGGGGGCCAACACTGAAGCTTTCTTT. This translates into CRKQGANTEAFF. The chain carries TRBV20-1 and TRBJ1-1; 9 bases line up with TRBD1. This CDR3 comprises 12 residues. Germline V CDR1 and CDR2: DFQATT, SNEGSKA (reference sequence).

The rearrangement uses TRBV20-1 and TRBJ2-5, with D tentatively TRBD2 (5 bases). The CDR3 sequence is 15 residues long. V lost 1 base, J lost 1 base, and 13 bases lay in between. CDR1 is DFQATT and CDR2 is SNEGSKA in the germline V gene (reference sequence). The CDR3 protein is CSARVDSVPQETQYF. CDR3 coding DNA: TGCAGTGCTAGAGTTGATAGCGTCCCCCAAGAGACCCAGTACTTC.

This clonotype was observed a few times. This chain links TRBV20-1 with TRBJ1-6; D is undetermined. Germline-derived CDR1 and CDR2 are DFQATT and SNEGSKA (reference sequence). The CDR3 is 15 amino acids. V was shortened by 3 bases and J by 9 bases, with 18 bases between the two germline ends. The CDR3 here is CSARAFEGEGSPLHF. The CDR3 nucleotides read TGCAGTGCTAGGGCGTTCGAGGGTGAGGGTTCACCCCTCCACTTT.

This chain connects TRBV6-2 or TRBV6-3 to TRBJ2-7, with 10 bases lining up with TRBD2. Germline CDR1 reads MNHEY; CDR2 reads SVGEGT. The CDR3 is made up of 16 amino acids. The junction had 6 bases not matched to a gene; V was cut back by 4 bases and J by 0 bases. The CDR3 protein is CASSSPSGSISYEQYF. Written as DNA, the CDR3 is TGTGCCAGCAGTTCCCCTAGCGGGAGTATCTCCTACGAGCAGTACTTC.